This passage covers 9 T cell receptor beta chains from one sample sequenced in a study of cytomegalovirus exposure and HLA in healthy donors. The PCR ran on 60 Vbeta and 13 Jbeta primers. The data were produced by immunoSEQ multiplex PCR, yet TCRdb's version contains in-frame clones alone and is incomplete. Its clone listing holds 200,000 to 250,000 clones. What was sequenced was PBMCs. The receptors stem from a woman aged 25 to 39 in good health and CMV-seropositive.

Here the CDR3 reads CAISESIGVFTGELFF. The CDR3 bases are TGTGCCATCAGTGAGTCGATAGGAGTTTTCACCGGGGAGCTGTTTTTT. This chain joins TRBV10-3 and TRBJ2-2, with D unresolved. Germline V CDR1 and CDR2: ENHRY, SYGVKD. The ends were cut back, 0 bases at V and 4 bases at J, with 12 bases in the middle. This CDR3 has 16 amino acids.

CDR3 residues: CASTRTSSTDTQYF. The CDR3 DNA is TGTGCCAGCACACGGACTAGTTCCACAGATACGCAGTATTTT. The J gene is TRBJ2-3, the V gene TRBV27, with 7 bases that match TRBD2. The CDR3 consists of 14 residues. After removal of 7 bases from V and 2 bases from J, the junction contained 6 bases not matched to a gene. Germline CDR1 MNHEY, CDR2 SMNVEV (reference sequence).

This chain connects TRBV6-5 to TRBJ1-5; weak D call: TRBD1 (6 bases). Germline CDR1 MNHEY, CDR2 SVGAGI. The CDR3 contains 14 residues. Trimming removed 5 bases at V and 5 bases at J, with 13 bases between. In DNA, the CDR3 is TGTGCCAGCAGTCTTTGGGGGCTGGATCAGCCCCAGCATTTT. Encoded protein: CASSLWGLDQPQHF.

J is TRBJ1-1 and V is TRBV4-1; D not resolved. Looked up from germline, CDR1 is MGHRA and CDR2 is YSYEKL. V lost 1 base and J 8 bases, leaving 5 bases between the germline ends. The CDR3 runs 11 residues. The CDR3 DNA follows: TGCGCCAGCAGCCAAGGTCCAGAAGCTTTCTTT. Its protein product is CASSQGPEAFF.

The chain couples TRBV10-2 to TRBJ2-7; 9 nucleotides match TRBD2. CDR1 and CDR2 from the germline V gene are WSHSY and SAAADI. V lost 1 base and J lost 2; bases outside the gene matches: 6. The CDR3 is made up of 16 amino acids. The CDR3 sequence is CASSEWASGITYEQYF. Written as DNA, the CDR3 is TGCGCCAGCAGTGAGTGGGCTAGCGGGATAACCTACGAGCAGTACTTC.

V gene TRBV6-5 combines with J gene TRBJ1-2; D unclear. Deletions cut 0 bases from V and 2 bases from J, with 7 bases between. This CDR3 is built from 14 residues. Germline V gives CDR1 MNHEY, CDR2 SVGAGI. CDR3 amino acids: CASSYSEGNYGYTF. CDR3 nucleotide sequence: TGTGCCAGCAGTTACTCAGAGGGCAACTATGGCTACACCTTC.

DNA for the CDR3: TGTGCCAGCAGCTTAGGAGACACCACCTACGAGCAGTACTTC. Translated, it gives CASSLGDTTYEQYF. The gene calls are TRBV7-6 and TRBJ2-7, with D unclear. CDR3 size: 14 residues. The germline V gene encodes CDR1 SGHVS and CDR2 FNYEAQ. Trimming removed 1 base at V and 2 bases at J, with 9 bases between.

The genes are TRBV5-1 and TRBJ1-1; D not certain. CDR1 and CDR2 from the germline V gene are SGHRS and YFSETQ. This CDR3 contains 12 residues. The ends were cut back, 0 bases at V and 7 bases at J, with 7 bases in the middle. The CDR3 reads CASSLGGYEAFF. For the CDR3, the DNA is TGCGCCAGCAGCTTGGGCGGCTATGAAGCTTTCTTT.

This chain links TRBV2 with TRBJ2-7; 7 bases map to TRBD2. V dropped 9 bases and J dropped 2; count of bases not matched to a gene: 7. This CDR3 is built from 13 residues. Germline loops: CDR1 SNHLY, CDR2 FYNNEI. The CDR3 region is CASGGLPAYEQYF. CDR3 nucleotide sequence: TGTGCCAGTGGGGGACTACCCGCCTACGAGCAGTACTTC. The variable domain in full, completed from reference TRBV2 and TRBJ2-7, reads EPEVTQTPSHQVTQMGQEVILRCVPISNHLYFYWYRQILGQKVEFLVSFYNNEISEKSEIFDDQFSVERPDGSNFTLKIRSTKLEDSAMYFCASGGLPAYEQYFGPGTRLTVT.